This record looks at one TCR beta chain sequence and its context. The CDR3 has 14 amino acids. CDR1 is LGHNA, CDR2 YNFKEQ, per germline. V was clipped by 0 bases and J by 4 bases, with 7 bases between them. These data come from a study of blood T cell repertoires in COVID-19. Across the study: Samples representing acute and convalescent COVID-19 were sourced from the United States, Italy and Spain. Sample material is recorded as cDNA or gDNA derived from T cells, B-cell-depleted T cells, or PBMCs.

In the source study's methods: Amplified reference gene primers provided the basis for estimating nucleated cell counts. This table comes from immunoSEQ multiplex PCR, and its TCRdb copy is limited to in-frame clones, with some not included. That table furnishes V, J and clone size, whereas the DNA furnished D and trimming. The sample includes about 250,000 clones, 80% to 90% of them seen just once. The chain is built from TRBV4-2 and TRBJ2-1; D is unclear. The source material was peripheral blood. This TCR derives from a man older than 75 with acute or convalescent COVID-19. The CDR3 sequence is CASSQDTPYNEQFF. CDR3 in DNA: TGTGCCAGCAGCCAAGATACTCCATACAATGAGCAGTTCTTC.